This T cell receptor beta chain is from a study of blood T cell repertoires in COVID-19 (dated by TCRdb to the early 2020s). Turning to the overall study: Samples covering the acute and convalescent phases of COVID-19 were provided by collaborators in the United States, Italy and Spain. Deeply sampled blood TCRbeta repertoires from subjects exposed to, actively infected with, or recovered from COVID-19 were included in the dataset. The sample metadata nearly always contained a de-identified subject ID, COVID-19 status, age in years and sex. The material from the prospective study consisted of cDNA or gDNA derived from T cells, B-cell-depleted T cells, or PBMCs. The repertoires were released in a freely available public database meant as a resource for research on the immune response to SARS-CoV-2. Where available, HLA class I and class II types were obtained from metadata supplied by the sample provider rather than from assay-based typing. The samples were drawn from the first 160 participants of the ongoing ImmuneRACE study and from 950 to 1,500 subjects provided by 6 global collaborators. Points the paper makes about the study in general: The amount of clinical and demographic metadata varied by source and participant and was provided uncurated.

Reading the germline V gene (reference sequence) gives CDR1 MNHEY and CDR2 SMNVEV. The CDR3 starts with the cysteine, ends with the phenylalanine, and has 16 residues. The read is trimmed to its CDR3 DNA, 48 bases read in frame from base 1. V and J lose 3 bases and 3 bases, and a span of 12 bases separates them. Note on this clone: There is no known antigen for this receptor. The input lacks base qualities; no much larger clone sits a single base away.

Whole blood was collected in K2EDTA tubes by collaborating institutions according to the institutions' own protocols. For TCRbeta analysis, collaborator samples were shipped as frozen whole blood, as isolated PBMCs, or as DNA extracted from either sample type. TCRbeta CDR3 regions were amplified from genomic DNA by means of the immunoSEQ Assay, a bias-controlled multiplex PCR. The authors' analysis ran thus. The number of nucleated cells in each sample was estimated by amplification of reference gene primers within the assay. To quantify the absolute abundance of each unique TCRbeta CDR3 rearrangement, sequence reads were collapsed and filtered. For each sample, productive Simpson clonality was calculated as the square root of Simpson's diversity index over productive rearrangements. Here the immuneACCESS table is served through TCRdb, limited to in-frame sequences with V and J called. Missing clones are a known gap in these copies; in checked studies unresolved V genes cover under half, and the rest lacks a known reason. That table supplies the V and J calls and clone size; D and trimming were determined from the DNA. The sample contains around 33,000 clones, around 90% of them found a single time. The ten largest account for around 20% of the sample.

The sequencing sample was made of peripheral blood. The V gene is TRBV27 and the J gene is TRBJ1-6; D gene: possibly TRBD1, on 5 matching bases. The receptor's source is an elderly man with acute or convalescent COVID-19. The CDR3 protein is CASSLGEGFYNSPLHF. In nucleotides, the sequence is TGTGCCAGCAGTTTGGGGGAGGGTTTCTATAATTCACCCCTCCACTTT.